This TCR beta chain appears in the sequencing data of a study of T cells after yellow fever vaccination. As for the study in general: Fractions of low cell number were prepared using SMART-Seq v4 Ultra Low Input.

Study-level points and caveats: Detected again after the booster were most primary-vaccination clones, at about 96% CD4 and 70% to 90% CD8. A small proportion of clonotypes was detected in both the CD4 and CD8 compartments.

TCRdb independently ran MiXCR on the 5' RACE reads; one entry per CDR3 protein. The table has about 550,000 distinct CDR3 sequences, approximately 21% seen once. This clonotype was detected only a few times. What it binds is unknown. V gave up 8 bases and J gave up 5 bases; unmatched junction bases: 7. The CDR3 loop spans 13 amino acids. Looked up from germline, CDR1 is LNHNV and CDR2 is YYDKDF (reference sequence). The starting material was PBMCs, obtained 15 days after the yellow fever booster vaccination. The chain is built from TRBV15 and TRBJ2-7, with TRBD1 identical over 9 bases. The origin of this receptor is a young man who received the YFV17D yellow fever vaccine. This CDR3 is CATPRTGDDEQYF. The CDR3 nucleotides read TGTGCCACCCCGAGGACAGGGGATGACGAGCAGTACTTC.